This TCR beta chain stems from a study of T cell responses to AZD1222 COVID-19 vaccine (dated by TCRdb to the early 2020s). As for the study more broadly: AZD1222 recipients whose second dose came at about 4 weeks and those whose second dose came at about 12 weeks were combined into one group, since spike-specific TCR depth and breadth did not differ between the two schedules. A total of just over 230 trial participants underwent TCR sequencing, of whom 207 received two doses of AZD1222 and about 26 received two doses of the MenACWY control vaccine. Trial participants were enrolled by age into 18-55, 56-69 and 70-plus year subgroups, with about 150, 28 and 57 TCR-sequenced participants respectively. General findings and caveats noted by the study authors: Because no samples from the day 14 peak response were available, repertoires could be characterized only after the peak T cell response. Only five or six AZD1222 recipients were SARS-CoV-2 seropositive at baseline, limiting conclusions about previously exposed vaccinees. Reportedly, close to half of the unique spike-specific TCRs recognized epitopes lying outside the regions that are mutated in the B.1.351 and B.1.1.7 variants. Participants were mostly white British and included more females than males, and it was suggested by the authors that clonal diversity may have been underestimated. After two AZD1222 doses, spike-specific TCR breadth and depth were significantly higher than at day 0 and than in MenACWY recipients. In the small 56-69-year group, the increase in depth fell short of significance, most likely because of low power. The vaccine-associated CD4 TCRs covered the entire spike protein, and the dominant responses fell in regions 160-218 and 743-854.

The CDR3 regions of human TCRbeta chains were analyzed by immunosequencing. The study's own analysis went as follows. TCRs in the repertoires were matched against a reference library of SARS-CoV-2-specific TCRs that had been generated with the MIRA antigen-specificity platform. Breadth was defined as the fraction of unique TCRs that were SARS-CoV-2-associated. Depth was defined as the fraction of total T cells that were SARS-CoV-2-associated. Each spike-specific TCR was assigned to its reactive spike region and to a CD4 or CD8 class using the MIRA data. Log10-transformed breadth and depth values were compared by one-way ANOVA with Sidak's multiple comparisons tests. The clones in this table, taken by TCRdb from immuneACCESS, are in-frame only. Not every clone is retained; where verified, under half of the shortfall comes from an unresolved V gene, and the cause of the rest is unknown. V, J and clone size derive from that table, while D and trimming were established from the DNA sequence. Across this sample there are 90,000 to 100,000 clones, with more than 85% seen only once. In total, the top ten clones hold around 7% of the sample.

Measured from the cysteine to the phenylalanine, the CDR3 is 11 residues long. The only DNA kept is the CDR3, 33 bases in frame from the first base. Trimming at the junction amounts to 8 bases on V and 5 bases on J, and the germline ends lie 11 bases apart. The germline V gene provides CDR1 SGHRS and CDR2 YFSETQ. Explained via the paper, the time point label denotes: baseline before first vaccination. Samples from vaccinated people were obtained from the UK trials COV001 and COV002, which included a single-blind randomized controlled phase 2/3 trial of AZD1222 (ChAdOx1 nCoV-19) in healthy adults. For TCRbeta chain sequencing, PBMC samples from trial participants were taken at day 0 and at day 28 after the second dose. This clone was observed a single time. Its recognized antigen is unknown. Per-nucleotide qualities are absent, and no much larger clonotype sits a single base away.

The specimen was peripheral blood, collected on day 0 of AZD1222 vaccination. This clonotype originated in an adult in good health. This sequence uses TRBV5-1 and TRBJ2-7; the D gene is unclear. At the DNA level, the sequence is TGCGCCAGAGGCGGACCCGACGAGCAGTACTTC. The encoded protein is CARGGPDEQYF.